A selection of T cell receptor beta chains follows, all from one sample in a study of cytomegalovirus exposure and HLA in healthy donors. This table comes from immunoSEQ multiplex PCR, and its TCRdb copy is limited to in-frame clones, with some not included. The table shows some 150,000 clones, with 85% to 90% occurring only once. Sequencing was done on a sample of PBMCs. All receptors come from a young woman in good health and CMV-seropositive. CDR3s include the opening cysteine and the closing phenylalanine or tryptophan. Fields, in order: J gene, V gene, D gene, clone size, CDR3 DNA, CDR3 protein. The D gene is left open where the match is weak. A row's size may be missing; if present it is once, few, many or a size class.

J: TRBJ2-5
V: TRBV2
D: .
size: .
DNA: TGTGCCAGCAGTGAGGTCAGCCAAGAGACCCAGTACTTC
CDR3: CASSEVSQETQYF

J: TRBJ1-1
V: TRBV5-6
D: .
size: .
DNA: TGTGCCAGCAGCTTTTCAGGGAACACTGAAGCTTTCTTT
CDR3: CASSFSGNTEAFF

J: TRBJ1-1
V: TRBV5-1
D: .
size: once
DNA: TGCGCCAGCAGCTTGGAATTAGACACTGAAGCTTTCTTT
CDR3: CASSLELDTEAFF

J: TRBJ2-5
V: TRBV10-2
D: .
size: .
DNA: TGCGCCAGCAGTGAGTCGTACAGCCCGTGGACCCAGTACTTC
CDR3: CASSESYSPWTQYF

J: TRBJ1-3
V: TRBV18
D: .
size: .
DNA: TGTGCCAGCTCAGCAGGTAACTCTGGAAACACCATATATTTT
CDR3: CASSAGNSGNTIYF

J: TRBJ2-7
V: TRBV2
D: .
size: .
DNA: TGTGCCAGCAGTCTTACTAGAGACTACGAGCAGTACTTC
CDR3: CASSLTRDYEQYF

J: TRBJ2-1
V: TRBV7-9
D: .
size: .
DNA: TGTGCCAGTGCTAGCCCCGGGGAGATGAATGAGCAGTTCTTC
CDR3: CASASPGEMNEQFF

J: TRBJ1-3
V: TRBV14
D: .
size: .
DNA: TGTGCCAGCAGCCAAGGAGGAAGGCCGACCTCTGGAAACACCATATATTTT
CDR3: CASSQGGRPTSGNTIYF

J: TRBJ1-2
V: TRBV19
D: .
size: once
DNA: TGTGCCAGTAGTGGCGGGACTGCCCCCCGGGGCTACACCTTC
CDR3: CASSGGTAPRGYTF

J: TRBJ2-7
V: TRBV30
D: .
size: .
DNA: TGTGCCTGGAGCCAATATAGCTCCTACGAGCAGTACTTC
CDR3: CAWSQYSSYEQYF

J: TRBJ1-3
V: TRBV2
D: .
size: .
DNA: TGTGCCAGCAGTGAAACGTCAATTAGGGGTGGAAACACCATATATTTT
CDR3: CASSETSIRGGNTIYF

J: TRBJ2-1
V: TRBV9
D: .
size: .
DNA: TGTGCCAGCAGCGTCGCAGGAAGTTACAATGAGCAGTTCTTC
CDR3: CASSVAGSYNEQFF

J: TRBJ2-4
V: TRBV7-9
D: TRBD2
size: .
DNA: TGTGCCAGCAGCCTGAGCGGGACTTCAGCCAAAAACATTCAGTACTTC
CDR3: CASSLSGTSAKNIQYF

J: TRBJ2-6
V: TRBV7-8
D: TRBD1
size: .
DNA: TGTGCCAGTAGTCCCGGGACAGGGGGTACTGGGGCCAACGTCCTGACTTTC
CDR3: CASSPGTGGTGANVLTF

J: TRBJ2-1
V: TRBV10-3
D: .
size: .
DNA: TGTGCCATCAGTGAAAGGAACGAGGGAACGCAGTTCTTC
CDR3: CAISERNEGTQFF

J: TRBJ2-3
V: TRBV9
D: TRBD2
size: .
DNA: TGTGCCAGCAGCGTAGGACTAGCGGGAGTAGACACAGATACGCAGTATTTT
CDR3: CASSVGLAGVDTDTQYF

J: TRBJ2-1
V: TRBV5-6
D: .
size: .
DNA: TGTGCCAGCAGCTTGAGATTACGGTACAATGAGCAGTTCTTC
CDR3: CASSLRLRYNEQFF

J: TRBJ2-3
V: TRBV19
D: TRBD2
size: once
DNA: TGTGCCAGTAGTACTAGCGGGGGCACAGATACGCAGTATTTT
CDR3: CASSTSGGTDTQYF

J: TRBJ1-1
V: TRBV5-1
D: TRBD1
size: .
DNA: TGCGCCAGCAGCCTAGGGACAGGGAACACTGAAGCTTTCTTT
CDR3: CASSLGTGNTEAFF

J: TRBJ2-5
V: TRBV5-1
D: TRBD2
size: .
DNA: TGCGCCAGCAGCTTGTTACCGGGACTAGCGGGGGGAAAAGAGACCCAGTACTTC
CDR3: CASSLLPGLAGGKETQYF

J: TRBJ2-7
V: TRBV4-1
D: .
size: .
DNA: TGCGCCAGCAGCCCACAGGAGACCTACGAGCAGTACTTC
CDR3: CASSPQETYEQYF

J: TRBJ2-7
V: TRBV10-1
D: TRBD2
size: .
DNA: TGCGCCAGCAGACGTCCCGGGACTAGCGGGAGGCCATGGGAGCAGTACTTC
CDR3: CASRRPGTSGRPWEQYF

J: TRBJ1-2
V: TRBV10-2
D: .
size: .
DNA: TGCGCCAGCAGTTTGACAGACTATGGCTACACCTTC
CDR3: CASSLTDYGYTF

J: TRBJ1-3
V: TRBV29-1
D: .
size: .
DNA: TGCAGCGTTTGGGGGCCGGGGGGAAACACCATATATTTT
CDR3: CSVWGPGGNTIYF

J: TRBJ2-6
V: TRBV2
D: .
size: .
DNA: TGTGCCAGCCGCTACCTTTCTGGGGCCAACGTCCTGACTTTC
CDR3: CASRYLSGANVLTF

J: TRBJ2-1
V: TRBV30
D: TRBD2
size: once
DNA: TGTGCCTGGAGTGGCTTGGGCCCCCCGCGACTAGCGGGAGGAAACTACAATGAGCAGTTCTTC
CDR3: CAWSGLGPPRLAGGNYNEQFF

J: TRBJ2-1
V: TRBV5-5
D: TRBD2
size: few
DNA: TGTGCCAGCAGCTTACTAGCGGGGAACTACAATGAGCAGTTCTTC
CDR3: CASSLLAGNYNEQFF

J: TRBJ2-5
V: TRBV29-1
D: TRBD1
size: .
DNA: TGCAGCGTTGTTACACGGACAGGGGTAGAGACCCAGTACTTC
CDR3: CSVVTRTGVETQYF

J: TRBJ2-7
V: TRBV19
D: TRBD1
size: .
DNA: TGTGCCAGTAGTATGACGGGACAGGGACCCTACGAGCAGTACTTC
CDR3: CASSMTGQGPYEQYF

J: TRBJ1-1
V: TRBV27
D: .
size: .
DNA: TGTGCCACTGAGGCTGGGACTGAAGCTTTCTTT
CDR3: CATEAGTEAFF

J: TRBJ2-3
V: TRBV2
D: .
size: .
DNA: TGTGCCAGCAGTGTTGAGCGCTACAATACGCAGTATTTT
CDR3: CASSVERYNTQYF

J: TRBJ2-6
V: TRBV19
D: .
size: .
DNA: TGTGCCAGTACCATAGTGGGGGGGCTAAGGGCCAACGTCCTGACTTTC
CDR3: CASTIVGGLRANVLTF

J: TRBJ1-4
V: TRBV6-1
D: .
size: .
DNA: TGTGCCAGCAGTGTGACAGGATCCTATAGTGAAAAACTGTTTTTT
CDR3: CASSVTGSYSEKLFF

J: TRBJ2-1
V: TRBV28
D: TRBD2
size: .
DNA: TGTGCCAGCAAGCTAGCGGGTTACAATGAGCAGTTCTTC
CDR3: CASKLAGYNEQFF

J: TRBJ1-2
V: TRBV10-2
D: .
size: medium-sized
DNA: TGCGCCAGCAGTGGAGAGACAGATGAATACTATGGCTACACCTTC
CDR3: CASSGETDEYYGYTF

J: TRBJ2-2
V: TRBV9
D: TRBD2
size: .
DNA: TGTGCCAGCAGCGTAGCATTGATAGCGGGAGCTGGCGGGGAGCTGTTTTTT
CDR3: CASSVALIAGAGGELFF

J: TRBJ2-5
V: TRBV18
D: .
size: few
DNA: TGTGCCAGCTCACCGAATCCACGGGGAGGAGAGACCCAGTACTTC
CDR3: CASSPNPRGGETQYF

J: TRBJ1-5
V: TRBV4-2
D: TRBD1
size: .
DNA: TGTGCCAGCAGCCCAGCCGGGACAGGGGGGAATCAGCCCCAGCATTTT
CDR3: CASSPAGTGGNQPQHF